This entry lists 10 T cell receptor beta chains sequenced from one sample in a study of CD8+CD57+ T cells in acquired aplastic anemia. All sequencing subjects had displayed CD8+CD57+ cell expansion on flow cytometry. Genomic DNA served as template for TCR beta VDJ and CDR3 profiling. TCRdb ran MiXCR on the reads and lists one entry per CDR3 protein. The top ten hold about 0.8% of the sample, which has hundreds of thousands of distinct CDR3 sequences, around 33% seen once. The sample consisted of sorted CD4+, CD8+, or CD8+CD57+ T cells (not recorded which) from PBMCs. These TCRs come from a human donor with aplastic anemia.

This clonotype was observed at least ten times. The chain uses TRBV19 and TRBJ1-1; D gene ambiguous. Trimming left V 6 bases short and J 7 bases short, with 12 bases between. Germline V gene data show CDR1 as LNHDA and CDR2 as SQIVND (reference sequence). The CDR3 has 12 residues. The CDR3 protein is CASSPRRREAFF. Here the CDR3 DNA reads TGTGCCAGTAGCCCAAGGAGGCGTGAAGCTTTCTTT.

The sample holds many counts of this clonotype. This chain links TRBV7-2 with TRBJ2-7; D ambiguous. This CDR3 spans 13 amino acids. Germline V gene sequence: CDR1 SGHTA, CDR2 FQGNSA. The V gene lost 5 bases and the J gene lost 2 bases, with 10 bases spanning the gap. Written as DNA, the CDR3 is TGTGCCAGCAGCCGCAGGAATCCCTACGAGCAGTACTTC. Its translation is CASSRRNPYEQYF.

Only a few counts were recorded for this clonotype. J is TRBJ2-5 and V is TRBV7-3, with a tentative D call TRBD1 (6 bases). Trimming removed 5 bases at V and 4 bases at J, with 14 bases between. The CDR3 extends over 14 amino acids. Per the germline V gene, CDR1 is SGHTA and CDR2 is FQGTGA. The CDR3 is CASSATGFGETQYF. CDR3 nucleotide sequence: TGTGCCAGCAGCGCAACAGGGTTCGGAGAGACCCAGTACTTC.

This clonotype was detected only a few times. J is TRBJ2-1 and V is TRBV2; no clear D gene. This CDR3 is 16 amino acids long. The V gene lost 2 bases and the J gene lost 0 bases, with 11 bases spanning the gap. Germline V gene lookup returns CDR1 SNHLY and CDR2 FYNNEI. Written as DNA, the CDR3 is TGTGCCAGCAGTGAAATGGTCCTCAGCTCCTACAATGAGCAGTTCTTC. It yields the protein CASSEMVLSSYNEQFF.

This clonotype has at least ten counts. The CDR3 DNA follows: TGTGCCAGTAGTATCTTACAGGGTACGGATCAGCCCCAGCATTTT. It specifies CASSILQGTDQPQHF. V gene TRBV19 combines with J gene TRBJ1-5; possible D gene TRBD1, 6 bases. CDR1 is LNHDA and CDR2 is SQIVND in the germline V gene (reference sequence). CDR3 length equals 15 residues. Trimming pared 3 bases from V and 5 bases from J, leaving 14 bases between.

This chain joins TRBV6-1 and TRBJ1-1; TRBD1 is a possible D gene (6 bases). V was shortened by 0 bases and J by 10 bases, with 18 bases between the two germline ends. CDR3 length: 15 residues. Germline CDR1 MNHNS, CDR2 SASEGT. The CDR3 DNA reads TGTGCCAGCAGTGAAGCTGCAGGGGCTGGATTAAGAGCTTTCTTT. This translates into CASSEAAGAGLRAFF.

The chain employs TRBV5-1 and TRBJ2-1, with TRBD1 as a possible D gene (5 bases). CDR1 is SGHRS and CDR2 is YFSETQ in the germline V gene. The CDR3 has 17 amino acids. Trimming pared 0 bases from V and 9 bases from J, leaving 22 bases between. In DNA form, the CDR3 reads TGCGCCAGCAGCTTGGCCGAAGGGGCCCCAGAGGTCCGTGAGCAGTTCTTC. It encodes CASSLAEGAPEVREQFF.

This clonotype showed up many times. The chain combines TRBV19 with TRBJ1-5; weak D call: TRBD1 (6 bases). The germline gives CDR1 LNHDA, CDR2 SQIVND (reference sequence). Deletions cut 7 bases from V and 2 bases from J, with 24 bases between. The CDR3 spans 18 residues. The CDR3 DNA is TGTGCCAGTACAGACCCCAGGGGTTCGGTTTATCGCAATCAGCCCCAGCATTTT. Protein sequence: CASTDPRGSVYRNQPQHF.

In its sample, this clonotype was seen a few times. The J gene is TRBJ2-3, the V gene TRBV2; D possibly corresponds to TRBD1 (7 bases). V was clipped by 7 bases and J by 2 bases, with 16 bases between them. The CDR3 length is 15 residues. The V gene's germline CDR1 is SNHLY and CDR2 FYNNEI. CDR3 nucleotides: TGTGCCAGCAAGGAGGGGGCGGGATACACAGATACGCAGTATTTT. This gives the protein CASKEGAGYTDTQYF.

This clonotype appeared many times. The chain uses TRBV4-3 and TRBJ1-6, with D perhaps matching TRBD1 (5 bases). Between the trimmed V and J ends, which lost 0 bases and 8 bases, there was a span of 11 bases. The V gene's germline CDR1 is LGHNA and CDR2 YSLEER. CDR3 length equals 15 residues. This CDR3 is CASSQEHQGYSPLHF. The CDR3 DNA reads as TGCGCCAGCAGCCAAGAACACCAGGGATATTCACCCCTCCACTTT.